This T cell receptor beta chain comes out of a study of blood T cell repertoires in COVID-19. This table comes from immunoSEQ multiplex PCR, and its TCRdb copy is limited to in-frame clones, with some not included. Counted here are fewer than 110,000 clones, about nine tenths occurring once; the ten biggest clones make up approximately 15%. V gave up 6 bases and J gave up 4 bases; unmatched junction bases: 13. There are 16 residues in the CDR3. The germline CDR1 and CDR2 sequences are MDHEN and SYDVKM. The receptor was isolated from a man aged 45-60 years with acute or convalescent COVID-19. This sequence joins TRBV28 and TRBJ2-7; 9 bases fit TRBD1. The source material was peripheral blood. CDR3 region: CASSNLGGQGIYEQYF. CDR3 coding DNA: TGTGCCAGCAGCAACCTTGGGGGACAGGGAATTTACGAGCAGTACTTC.